The clone carrying this T cell receptor (beta chain) was recorded a few times. Its specificity is not known. The CDR3 covers 16 residues. The germline V gene encodes CDR1 LGHNA and CDR2 YSLEER. The germline V and J ends were trimmed by 1 base and 3 bases, with 14 bases remaining between them. The data are from a study of cytomegalovirus exposure and HLA in healthy donors. It was with 60 Vbeta and 13 Jbeta primers that the PCR ran. In the original workflow: The authors later counted roughly 87 million unique TCR beta chains, approximately 10 million of them shared. The repertoire was sequenced with immunoSEQ multiplex PCR; TCRdb's copy has only in-frame clones and lacks some. The V and J calls and clone size are taken from that table; D and trimming were inferred from the DNA. The sample shows 150,000 to 200,000 clones, approximately 81% of them seen only once. Whole-study findings and limits: TCR beta V segments were, for the most part, productive about 87% or about 30% of the time in an earlier analysis.

The chain links TRBV4-3 to TRBJ2-3, with a weak D call TRBD2 (5 bases). The receptor's source is a man between 18 and 35 years old in good health and CMV-seropositive. Material for sequencing was PBMCs. CDR3 bases: TGCGCCAGCAGCCAAGTCTCGGGTTCGGGAACAGATACGCAGTATTTT. As protein: CASSQVSGSGTDTQYF.